The clone carrying this T cell receptor beta chain was detected only once. This specimen belongs to a study of T cell responses to AZD1222 COVID-19 vaccine. V shed 3 bases and J shed 5 bases, with 17 bases lying between them. This CDR3 contains 16 residues. Germline loops: CDR1 MRHNA, CDR2 SNTAGT. TCRdb keeps only in-frame clones here, not all; method: immunoSEQ multiplex PCR. The profile shows some 96,000 clones, 92% of them singletons. This clonotype was sampled from an adult in good health. Sequenced here: peripheral blood, sampled on day 0 of AZD1222 vaccination. The chain has TRBV6-4 and TRBJ2-1; TRBD2 is a possible D gene (6 bases). In DNA form, the CDR3 reads TGTGCCAGCAGTGATTTTTGGGGAGGAGGCAACAATGAGCAGTTCTTC. Amino acids: CASSDFWGGGNNEQFF.